These 22 T cell receptor beta chains originate from one sample sequenced in a study of blood T cell repertoires in COVID-19. The repertoire was sequenced with immunoSEQ multiplex PCR; TCRdb's copy has only in-frame clones and lacks some. Here the sample spans around 62,000 clones, 88% being singletons. Specimen: peripheral blood. Receptors originate from a woman aged 60-70 years with COVID-19, enrolled during active disease.

J is TRBJ1-5 and V is TRBV27; 7 bases are shared with TRBD1. Germline V CDR1 and CDR2: MNHEY, SMNVEV (reference sequence). The V gene end was trimmed by 2 bases and the J gene end by 6 bases; junction bases not matched to a gene: 16. The CDR3 is made up of 18 amino acids. CDR3 sequence (DNA): TGTGCCAGCAGTTTAACTTCTTCGGCGACAGGGTGGACTCAGCCCCAGCATTTT. Translated: CASSLTSSATGWTQPQHF.

The V and J genes are TRBV7-8 and TRBJ1-5, with TRBD1 matching over 7 bases. The CDR3 runs to 16 residues. The V and J ends lost 5 bases and 5 bases, in that order; junction bases with no gene match: 12. CDR1 is SGHVS, CDR2 FQNEAQ, per germline. CDR3 sequence reads: CASSPGIGTAYQPQHF. The CDR3 coding sequence is TGTGCCAGCAGCCCGGGGATCGGGACAGCGTATCAGCCCCAGCATTTT.

This clone was counted once. This chain links TRBV6-5 with TRBJ2-1; 13 nucleotides agree with TRBD2. The CDR3 is 15 residues long. The V and J ends lost 6 bases and 4 bases, in that order; junction bases with no gene match: 3. The V gene's germline CDR1 is MNHEY and CDR2 SVGAGI. The CDR3 is CASSPGLAGYNEQFF. The DNA for the CDR3 is TGTGCCAGCAGCCCGGGACTAGCGGGATACAATGAGCAGTTCTTC.

The CDR3 is CASSYSKGTPHSPLHF. CDR3 DNA: TGTGCCAGCAGTTACTCGAAAGGGACACCCCATTCACCCCTCCACTTT. The genes are TRBV6-5 and TRBJ1-6, with D perhaps matching TRBD1 (6 bases). Germline V gives CDR1 MNHEY, CDR2 SVGAGI. The CDR3 has 16 residues. The germline V and J ends were trimmed by 0 bases and 8 bases, with 14 bases remaining between them.

The chain joins TRBV29-1 to TRBJ1-2; 7 nucleotides match TRBD1. There are 13 residues in the CDR3. V gave up 6 bases and J gave up 3 bases; unmatched junction bases: 7. CDR1 is SQVTM and CDR2 is ANQGSEA in the germline V gene. CDR3 residues: CSVQTGTDYGYTF. In DNA, the CDR3 is TGCAGCGTGCAGACCGGGACAGACTATGGCTACACCTTC.

This chain connects TRBV30 to TRBJ1-4, with 7 positions matching TRBD1. After removal of 4 bases from V and 8 bases from J, the junction contained 16 bases not matched to a gene. From germline, CDR1 is GTSNPN and CDR2 SVGIG (reference sequence). CDR3 length: 16 amino acids. The CDR3 loop reads CAWTQGLRQGGEKLFF. For the CDR3, the DNA is TGTGCCTGGACCCAAGGGCTCCGACAGGGTGGCGAAAAACTGTTTTTT.

This chain joins TRBV27 and TRBJ1-6; TRBD1 matches 10 bases. V lost 3 bases and J lost 7; bases outside the gene matches: 6. The germline CDR1 and CDR2 sequences are MNHEY and SMNVEV (reference sequence). The CDR3 has 16 amino acids. The CDR3 DNA reads TGTGCCAGCAGTTTCCTGCCGGACAGGGGGAATTCACCCCTCCACTTT. It specifies CASSFLPDRGNSPLHF.

The genes are TRBV11-3 and TRBJ1-1; D gene unclear. The CDR3 has 14 residues. CDR1 is SGHNT, CDR2 YENEEA, per germline. Deletions cut 5 bases from V and 4 bases from J, with 14 bases between. CDR3 sequence: CASSGSLWSTEAFF. The DNA for the CDR3 is TGTGCCAGCAGCGGGAGTCTTTGGAGCACTGAAGCTTTCTTT.

The V call is TRBV7-9, the J call TRBJ1-5; 9 bases fit TRBD1. CDR1 is SEHNR and CDR2 is FQNEAQ in the germline V gene (reference sequence). Unmatched junction bases numbered 16, after V lost 7 bases and J lost 0 bases. CDR3 length equals 19 residues. CDR3 amino acids: CASTPRPGTGYHSNQPQHF. CDR3 in DNA: TGTGCCAGCACCCCCCGTCCCGGGACAGGGTACCATAGCAATCAGCCCCAGCATTTT.

The chain employs TRBV4-2 and TRBJ1-2; 9 bases line up with TRBD1. The V and J ends lost 1 base and 0 bases, in that order; junction bases with no gene match: 3. Germline CDR1 and CDR2: LGHNA and YNFKEQ. CDR3 length: 16 amino acids. In DNA, the CDR3 is TGTGCCAGCAGCCAAGCAGGGACAGGGCCTAACTATGGCTACACCTTC. Translating gives CASSQAGTGPNYGYTF.

CDR3 DNA: TGCGCCAGCAGCGGGGGGGACAGGATAAATGAAGCTTTCTTT. This gives the protein CASSGGDRINEAFF. This chain links TRBV5-1 with TRBJ1-1, with TRBD1 matching 8 bases. The germline V gene encodes CDR1 SGHRS and CDR2 YFSETQ. V lost 4 bases, J lost 7 bases, and 9 bases stayed unmatched. The CDR3 covers 14 residues. Complete variable domain (other parts from reference TRBV5-1 and TRBJ1-1): KAGVTQTPRYLIKTRGQQVTLSCSPISGHRSVSWYQQTPGQGLQFLFEYFSETQRNKGNFPGRFSGRQFSNSRSEMNVSTLELGDSALYLCASSGGDRINEAFFGQGTRLTVV.

The chain recombines TRBV4-1 with TRBJ2-7, with 10 bases lining up with TRBD2. CDR3 length equals 14 residues. Germline V gene sequence: CDR1 MGHRA, CDR2 YSYEKL. The V and J ends lost 4 bases and 6 bases, in that order; junction bases with no gene match: 6. CDR3 loop: CASSLLAGDREQYF. For the CDR3, the DNA is TGCGCCAGCAGCCTTCTAGCGGGAGATCGCGAGCAGTACTTC.

The gene calls are TRBV19 and TRBJ2-3; 9 positions agree with TRBD2. Germline V gene lookup returns CDR1 LNHDA and CDR2 SQIVND (reference sequence). The CDR3 totals 17 residues. Trimming took 4 bases from V and 1 from J; bases not matched to a gene: 9. CDR3 region: CASSNSGRGTGTDTQYF. CDR3 DNA sequence: TGTGCCAGTAGTAATAGCGGGAGAGGCACCGGCACAGATACGCAGTATTTT.

This clone showed up just a few times. CDR3 sequence reads: CASTSGTGDGYTF. The CDR3 DNA follows: TGTGCCAGCACCTCCGGGACAGGGGATGGCTACACCTTC. This sequence joins TRBV28 and TRBJ1-2; 10 nucleotides line up with TRBD1. The CDR3 loop spans 13 amino acids. Per germline, CDR1 MDHEN and CDR2 SYDVKM. Germline trimming cut 7 bases from V and 6 bases from J; bases unmatched to any gene: 5.

This clone has a single count. V usage is TRBV19 and J usage is TRBJ1-5; a weak D match, TRBD1 (5 bases). This CDR3 region has 15 residues. Germline CDR1 and CDR2: LNHDA and SQIVND (reference sequence). Trimming removed 5 bases from V and 3 bases from J, with 14 bases in between. CDR3 DNA: TGTGCCAGTAGTTGGGCGGGGGGACCCAATCAGCCCCAGCATTTT. Its translation is CASSWAGGPNQPQHF.

This chain uses TRBV7-8 with TRBJ2-1; D ambiguous. Trimming took 1 base from V and 3 from J, leaving 10 bases between them. The germline V gene encodes CDR1 SGHVS and CDR2 FQNEAQ. CDR3 length equals 15 residues. CDR3 DNA sequence: TGTGCCAGCAGCTTAGGGTGGTCGAGCTACAATGAGCAGTTCTTC. Translating it yields CASSLGWSSYNEQFF.

Concerning this clone itself: Other nucleotide sequences in the sample specify the same CDR3. The CDR3 here is CASSLASSYEQYF. The CDR3 nucleotides read TGCGCCAGCAGCTTGGCGAGCTCCTACGAGCAGTACTTC. V gene TRBV5-1 combines with J gene TRBJ2-7; D not certain. The CDR3 totals 13 residues. From germline, CDR1 is SGHRS and CDR2 YFSETQ. V was shortened by 0 bases and J by 0 bases, with 4 bases between the two germline ends.

Remarks on this clone: The sample holds other DNA sequences that translate to the same CDR3. The chain's CDR3 is CASSPPGQSYEQYF. The CDR3 DNA is TGTGCCAGCAGCCCCCCGGGACAGAGCTACGAGCAGTACTTC. The chain uses TRBV11-2 and TRBJ2-7, with TRBD1 matching over 7 bases. CDR3 size: 14 residues. V was clipped by 5 bases and J by 3 bases; unmatched bases: 7. The germline CDR1 and CDR2 sequences are SGHAT and FQNNGV.

This chain links TRBV19 with TRBJ2-7; 9 nucleotides align to TRBD2. The CDR3 consists of 13 residues. Germline loops: CDR1 LNHDA, CDR2 SQIVND (reference sequence). J was trimmed by 2 bases and V by 10 bases; bases with no gene match: 6. CDR3: CAILSGGPYEQYF. CDR3 nucleotides: TGTGCCATTCTTAGCGGGGGCCCCTACGAGCAGTACTTC.

The chain has TRBV7-9 and TRBJ2-7; TRBD1 aligns across 11 bases. CDR3 length equals 17 residues. Looked up from germline, CDR1 is SEHNR and CDR2 is FQNEAQ (reference sequence). The V gene end was trimmed by 5 bases and the J gene end by 3 bases; junction bases not matched to a gene: 12. The CDR3 bases are TGTGCCAGCAGCCCGCAATTGGGGACAGGGGGTTACTACGAGCAGTACTTC. It encodes CASSPQLGTGGYYEQYF.

The chain is built from TRBV2 and TRBJ2-3; D ambiguous. Trimming removed 5 bases at V and 6 bases at J, with 6 bases between. The CDR3 runs 11 residues. The V gene's germline CDR1 is SNHLY and CDR2 FYNNEI. CDR3 loop: CASSKEDTQYF. The CDR3 DNA reads TGTGCCAGCAGTAAGGAGGATACGCAGTATTTT. The full variable domain, in which reference TRBV2 and TRBJ2-3 provide the parts outside the CDR3, is EPEVTQTPSHQVTQMGQEVILRCVPISNHLYFYWYRQILGQKVEFLVSFYNNEISEKSEIFDDQFSVERPDGSNFTLKIRSTKLEDSAMYFCASSKEDTQYFGPGTRLTVL.

The chain has TRBV7-2 and TRBJ2-2; TRBD1 matches 9 bases. CDR1 and CDR2 (germline): SGHTA, FQGNSA. J was trimmed by 5 bases and V by 5 bases; bases with no gene match: 6. This CDR3 contains 15 residues. The CDR3 protein is CASSVQGAGTGELFF. The CDR3 nucleotides read TGTGCCAGCAGCGTACAGGGGGCGGGAACCGGGGAGCTGTTTTTT.